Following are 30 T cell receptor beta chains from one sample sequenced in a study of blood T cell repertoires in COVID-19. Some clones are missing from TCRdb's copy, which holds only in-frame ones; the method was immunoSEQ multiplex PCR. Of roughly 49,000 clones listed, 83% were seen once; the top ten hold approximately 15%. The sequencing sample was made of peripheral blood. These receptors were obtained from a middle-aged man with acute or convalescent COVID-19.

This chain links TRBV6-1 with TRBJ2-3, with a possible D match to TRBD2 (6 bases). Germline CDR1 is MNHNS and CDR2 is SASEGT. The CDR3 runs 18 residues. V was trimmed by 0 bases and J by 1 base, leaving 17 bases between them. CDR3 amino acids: CASSEAGTLGDRTDTQYF. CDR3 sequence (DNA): TGTGCCAGCAGTGAAGCCGGGACTCTCGGAGATCGCACAGATACGCAGTATTTT.

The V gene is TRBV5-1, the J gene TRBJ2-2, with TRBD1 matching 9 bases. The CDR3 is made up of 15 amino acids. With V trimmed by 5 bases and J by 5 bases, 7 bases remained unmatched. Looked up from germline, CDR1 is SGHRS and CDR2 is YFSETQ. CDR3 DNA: TGCGCCAGCAGACCGGGACAGGGAGGGACCGGGGAGCTGTTTTTT. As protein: CASRPGQGGTGELFF.

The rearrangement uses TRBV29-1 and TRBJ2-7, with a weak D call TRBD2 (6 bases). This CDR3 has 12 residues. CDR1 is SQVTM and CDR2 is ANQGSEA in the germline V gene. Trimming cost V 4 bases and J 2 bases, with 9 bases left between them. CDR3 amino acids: CSVATSPYEQYF. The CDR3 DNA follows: TGCAGCGTTGCCACTAGCCCCTACGAGCAGTACTTC.

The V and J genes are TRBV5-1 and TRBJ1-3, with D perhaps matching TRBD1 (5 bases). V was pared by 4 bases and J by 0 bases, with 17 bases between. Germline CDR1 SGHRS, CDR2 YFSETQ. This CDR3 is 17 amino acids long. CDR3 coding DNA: TGCGCCAGCAGCCGTTGGGGGGGTTACGACTCTGGAAACACCATATATTTT. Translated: CASSRWGGYDSGNTIYF. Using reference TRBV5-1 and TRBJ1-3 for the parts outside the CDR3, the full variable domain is KAGVTQTPRYLIKTRGQQVTLSCSPISGHRSVSWYQQTPGQGLQFLFEYFSETQRNKGNFPGRFSGRQFSNSRSEMNVSTLELGDSALYLCASSRWGGYDSGNTIYFGEGSWLTVV.

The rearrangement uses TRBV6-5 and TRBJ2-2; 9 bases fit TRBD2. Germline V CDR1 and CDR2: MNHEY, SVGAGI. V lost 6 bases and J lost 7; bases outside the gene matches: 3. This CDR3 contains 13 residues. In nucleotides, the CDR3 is TGTGCCAGCAGAGCGGGAGGAGGCGGGGAGCTGTTTTTT. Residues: CASRAGGGGELFF.

The CDR3 region has the DNA TGTGCCAGCTCACCTGGGGGCCCGAACACTGAAGCTTTCTTT. It translates to CASSPGGPNTEAFF. This rearrangement joins TRBV18 to TRBJ1-1; tentatively, D is TRBD1 (6 bases). V was pared by 3 bases and J by 1 base, with 9 bases between. The V gene's germline CDR1 is KGHSH and CDR2 LQKENI. This CDR3 is 14 amino acids long.

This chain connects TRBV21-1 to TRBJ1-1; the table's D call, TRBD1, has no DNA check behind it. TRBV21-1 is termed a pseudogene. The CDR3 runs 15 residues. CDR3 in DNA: TGTGCCAGCAGCAAAGGAGGGGGTATGAACACTGAAGCTTTCTTT. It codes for CASSKGGGMNTEAFF.

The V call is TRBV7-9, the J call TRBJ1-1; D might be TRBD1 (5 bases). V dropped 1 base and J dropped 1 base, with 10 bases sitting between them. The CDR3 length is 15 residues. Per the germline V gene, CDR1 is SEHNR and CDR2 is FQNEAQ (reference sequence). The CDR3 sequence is CASSLVGGENTEAFF. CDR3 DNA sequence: TGTGCCAGCAGCTTAGTTGGGGGGGAGAACACTGAAGCTTTCTTT.

The CDR3 nucleotides are TGTGCCAGCAGCTTAGGTGGAGGCGGGGATACGCAGTATTTT. This gives the protein CASSLGGGGDTQYF. This chain uses TRBV11-3 with TRBJ2-3; TRBD2 is a possible D gene (5 bases). V was shortened by 1 base and J by 6 bases, with 11 bases between the two germline ends. The V gene's germline CDR1 is SGHNT and CDR2 YENEEA. The CDR3 totals 14 residues.

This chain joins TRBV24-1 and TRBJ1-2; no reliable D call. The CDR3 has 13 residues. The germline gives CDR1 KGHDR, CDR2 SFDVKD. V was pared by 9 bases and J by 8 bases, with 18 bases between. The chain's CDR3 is CATPSSSPGGYTF. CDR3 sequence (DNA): TGTGCCACCCCATCCTCGTCCCCGGGGGGCTACACCTTC.

CDR3: CASIKGPGGTNEKLFF. CDR3 nucleotide sequence: TGTGCCAGCATAAAAGGTCCAGGGGGGACTAATGAAAAACTGTTTTTT. J is TRBJ1-4 and V is TRBV21-1; TRBD1 is the table's D call and was not checked against the DNA. TRBV21-1 is a recognized pseudogene. This CDR3 region has 16 residues.

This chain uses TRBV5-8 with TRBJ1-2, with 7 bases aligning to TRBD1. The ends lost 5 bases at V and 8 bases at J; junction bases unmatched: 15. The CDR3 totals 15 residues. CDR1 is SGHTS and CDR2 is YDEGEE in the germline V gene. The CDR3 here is CASSRGGTKRKGYTF. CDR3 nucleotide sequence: TGTGCCAGCAGTAGAGGGGGCACGAAAAGAAAAGGCTACACCTTC. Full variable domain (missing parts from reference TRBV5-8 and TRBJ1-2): EAGVTQSPTHLIKTRGQQATLRCSPISGHTSVYWYQQALGLGLQFLLWYDEGEERNRGNFPPRFSGRQFPNYSSELNVNALELEDSALYLCASSRGGTKRKGYTFGSGTRLTVV.

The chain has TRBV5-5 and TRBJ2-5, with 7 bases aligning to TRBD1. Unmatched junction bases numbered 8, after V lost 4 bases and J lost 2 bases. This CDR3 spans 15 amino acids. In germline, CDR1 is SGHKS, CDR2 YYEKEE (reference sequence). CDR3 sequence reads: CASSHMTGIQETQYF. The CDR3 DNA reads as TGTGCCAGCAGCCACATGACAGGGATTCAAGAGACCCAGTACTTC.

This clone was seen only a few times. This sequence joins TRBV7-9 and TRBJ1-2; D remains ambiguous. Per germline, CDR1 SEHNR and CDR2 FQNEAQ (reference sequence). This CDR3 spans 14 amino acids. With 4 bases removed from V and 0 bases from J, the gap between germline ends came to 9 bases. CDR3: CASSSGRANYGYTF. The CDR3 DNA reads TGTGCCAGCAGCTCCGGGAGAGCTAACTATGGCTACACCTTC.

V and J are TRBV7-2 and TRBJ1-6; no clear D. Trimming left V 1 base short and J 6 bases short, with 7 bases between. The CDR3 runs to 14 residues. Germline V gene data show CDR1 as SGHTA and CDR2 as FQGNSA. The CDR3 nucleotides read TGTGCCAGCAGCTTAGGCAGGCGTAATTCACCCCTCCACTTT. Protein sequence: CASSLGRRNSPLHF.

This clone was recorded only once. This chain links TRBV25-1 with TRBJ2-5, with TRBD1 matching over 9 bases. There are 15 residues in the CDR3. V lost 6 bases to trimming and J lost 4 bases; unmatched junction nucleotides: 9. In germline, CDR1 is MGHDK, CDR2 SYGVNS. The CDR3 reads CASSRRDRESETQYF. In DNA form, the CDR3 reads TGTGCCAGCAGCCGACGGGACAGGGAATCAGAGACCCAGTACTTC.

This chain's CDR3 is CASSLSTDSPLHF. CDR3 DNA sequence: TGTGCCAGCAGCTTGTCTACAGATTCACCCCTCCACTTT. The chain uses TRBV7-9 and TRBJ1-6; D uncertain. This CDR3 is built from 13 residues. V lost 3 bases and J lost 8, with 8 bases in between. Germline V CDR1 and CDR2: SEHNR, FQNEAQ (reference sequence).

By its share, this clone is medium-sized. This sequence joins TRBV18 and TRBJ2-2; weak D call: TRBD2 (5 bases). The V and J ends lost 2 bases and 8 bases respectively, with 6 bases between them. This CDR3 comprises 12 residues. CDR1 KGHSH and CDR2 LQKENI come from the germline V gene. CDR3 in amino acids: CASSPRRGELFF. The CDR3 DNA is TGTGCCAGCTCACCAAGGAGGGGGGAGCTGTTTTTT.

The CDR3 sequence: CASSPSRLNTEAFF. In nucleotides, the CDR3 is TGTGCCAGCAGCCCTTCCCGGTTGAACACTGAAGCTTTCTTT. The rearrangement links TRBV11-2 to TRBJ1-1, with D uncertain. The V end lost 5 bases, the J end lost 0 bases, and 10 bases lay between the germline ends. The CDR3 loop spans 14 amino acids. In germline, CDR1 is SGHAT, CDR2 FQNNGV.

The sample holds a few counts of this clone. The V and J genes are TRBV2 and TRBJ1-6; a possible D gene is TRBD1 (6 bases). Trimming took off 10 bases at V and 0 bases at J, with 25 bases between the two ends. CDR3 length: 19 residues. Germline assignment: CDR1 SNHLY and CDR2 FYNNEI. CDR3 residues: CATKGRTDARSSYNSPLHF. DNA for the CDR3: TGTGCCACCAAAGGACGGACAGACGCTAGAAGCTCCTATAATTCACCCCTCCACTTT.

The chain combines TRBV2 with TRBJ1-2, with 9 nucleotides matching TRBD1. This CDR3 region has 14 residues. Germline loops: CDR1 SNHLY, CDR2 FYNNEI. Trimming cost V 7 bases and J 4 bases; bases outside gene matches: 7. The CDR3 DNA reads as TGTGCCAGCACCCCGGGACAGGGCCTCTATGGCTACACCTTC. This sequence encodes CASTPGQGLYGYTF. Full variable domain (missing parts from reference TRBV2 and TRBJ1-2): EPEVTQTPSHQVTQMGQEVILRCVPISNHLYFYWYRQILGQKVEFLVSFYNNEISEKSEIFDDQFSVERPDGSNFTLKIRSTKLEDSAMYFCASTPGQGLYGYTFGSGTRLTVV.

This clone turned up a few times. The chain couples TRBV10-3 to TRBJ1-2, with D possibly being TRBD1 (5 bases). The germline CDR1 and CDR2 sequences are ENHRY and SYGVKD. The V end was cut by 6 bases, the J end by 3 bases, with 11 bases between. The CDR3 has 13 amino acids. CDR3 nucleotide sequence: TGTGCCATCAGGGGAGGGACTTACTATGGCTACACCTTC. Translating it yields CAIRGGTYYGYTF.

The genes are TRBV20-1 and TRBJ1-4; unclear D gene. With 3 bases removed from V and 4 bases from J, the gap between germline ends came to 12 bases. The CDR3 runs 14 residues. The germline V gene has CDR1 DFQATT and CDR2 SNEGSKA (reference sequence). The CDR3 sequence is CSASFVTGNEKLFF. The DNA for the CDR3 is TGCAGTGCTAGTTTTGTCACGGGTAATGAAAAACTGTTTTTT.

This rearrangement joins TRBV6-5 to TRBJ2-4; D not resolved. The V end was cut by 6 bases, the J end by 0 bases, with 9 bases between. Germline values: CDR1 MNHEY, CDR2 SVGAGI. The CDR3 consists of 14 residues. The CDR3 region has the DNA TGTGCCAGCAGAAACAACCTAGCCAAAAACATTCAGTACTTC. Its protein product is CASRNNLAKNIQYF.

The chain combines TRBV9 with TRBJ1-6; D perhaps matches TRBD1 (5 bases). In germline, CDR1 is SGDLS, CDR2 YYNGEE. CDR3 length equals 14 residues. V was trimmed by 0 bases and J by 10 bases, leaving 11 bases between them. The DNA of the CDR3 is TGTGCCAGCAGCGTAGCTAGGGGAGGATCACCCCTCCACTTT. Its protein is CASSVARGGSPLHF. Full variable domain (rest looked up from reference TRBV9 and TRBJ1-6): DSGVTQTPKHLITATGQRVTLRCSPRSGDLSVYWYQQSLDQGLQFLIQYYNGEERAKGNILERFSAQQFPDLHSELNLSSLELGDSALYFCASSVARGGSPLHFGNGTRLTVT.

The CDR3 region is CASRLAKGLAGGRETQYF. The CDR3, as DNA: TGTGCCAGCAGGCTGGCAAAAGGACTAGCGGGGGGGCGGGAGACCCAGTACTTC. The genes are TRBV5-6 and TRBJ2-5, with 15 bases fitting TRBD2. The CDR3 consists of 18 residues. V lost 5 bases to trimming and J lost 5 bases; unmatched junction nucleotides: 13. Germline-derived CDR1 and CDR2 are SGHDT and YYEEEE.

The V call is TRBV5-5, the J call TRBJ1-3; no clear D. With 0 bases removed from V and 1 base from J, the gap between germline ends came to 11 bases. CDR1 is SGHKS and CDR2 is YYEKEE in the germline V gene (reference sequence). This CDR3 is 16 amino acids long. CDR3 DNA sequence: TGTGCCAGCAGCTTGGACCGGGTGTTGTCTGGAAACACCATATATTTT. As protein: CASSLDRVLSGNTIYF. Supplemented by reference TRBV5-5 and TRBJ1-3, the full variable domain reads DAGVTQSPTHLIKTRGQQVTLRCSPISGHKSVSWYQQVLGQGPQFIFQYYEKEERGRGNFPDRFSARQFPNYSSELNVNALLLGDSALYLCASSLDRVLSGNTIYFGEGSWLTVV.

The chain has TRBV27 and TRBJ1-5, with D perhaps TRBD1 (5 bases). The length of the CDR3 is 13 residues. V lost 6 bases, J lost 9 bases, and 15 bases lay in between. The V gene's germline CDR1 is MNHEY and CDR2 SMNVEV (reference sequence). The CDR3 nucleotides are TGTGCCAGCAGAGCTCAGGGCTTAGGGCCCCAGCATTTT. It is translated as CASRAQGLGPQHF.

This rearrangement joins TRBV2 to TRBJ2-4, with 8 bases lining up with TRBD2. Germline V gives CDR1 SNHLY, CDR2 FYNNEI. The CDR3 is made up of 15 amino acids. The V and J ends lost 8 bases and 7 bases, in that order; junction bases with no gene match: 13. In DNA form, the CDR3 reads TGTGCCAGCCGCCGGACTAGCAGTTTCCCGAACATTCAGTACTTC. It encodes CASRRTSSFPNIQYF.

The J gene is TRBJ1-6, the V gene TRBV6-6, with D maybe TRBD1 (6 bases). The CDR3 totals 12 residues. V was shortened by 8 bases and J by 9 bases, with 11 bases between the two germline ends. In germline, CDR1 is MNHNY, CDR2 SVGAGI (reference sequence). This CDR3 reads CASDRQGSPLHF. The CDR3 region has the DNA TGTGCCAGCGACAGGCAGGGTTCACCCCTCCACTTT.